This record looks at one T cell receptor (beta chain) sequence and its context. The germline CDR1 and CDR2 sequences are SGHVS and FQNEAQ. Unmatched junction bases numbered 6, after V lost 5 bases and J lost 1 base. The length of the CDR3 is 16 residues. The data originate from a study of T cell changes during pregnancy in multiple sclerosis. Profiling relied on immunoSEQ multiplex PCR, and the TCRdb table lists in-frame clones only, not all of them. The sample shows more than 40,000 clones, 90% to 95% of them seen only once. The J gene is TRBJ2-7, the V gene TRBV7-8; 12 positions match TRBD2. The specimen was CD8+ T cells from peripheral blood mononuclear cells, collected in the third trimester of pregnancy. The clonotype comes from a female donor with multiple sclerosis, enrolled in a pregnancy study. The CDR3 DNA follows: TGTGCCAGCAGCCCTCTAGCGGGGGGGACGTCCTACGAGCAGTACTTC. Its protein product is CASSPLAGGTSYEQYF.